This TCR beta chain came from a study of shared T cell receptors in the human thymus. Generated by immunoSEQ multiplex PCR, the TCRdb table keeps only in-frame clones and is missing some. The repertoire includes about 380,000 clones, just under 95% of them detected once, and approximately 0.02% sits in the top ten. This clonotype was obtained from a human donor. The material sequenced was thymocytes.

The CDR3 protein is CASSYTGATGEKLFF. The DNA for the CDR3 is TGTGCCAGCAGTTACACCGGGGCGACAGGCGAAAAACTGTTTTTT. The chain couples TRBV6-5 to TRBJ1-4; D may be TRBD1 (6 bases). The V gene's germline CDR1 is MNHEY and CDR2 SVGAGI. The CDR3 has 15 residues. V gave up 2 bases and J gave up 8 bases, with 15 bases separating them.